This T cell receptor (beta chain) was documented in a study of blood T cells in healthy people across ages. This clonotype was observed a handful of times. PCR was performed a second time for about 6 to 12 cycles using a sample-barcoded 5' primer and a J-beta primer mix. TCRdb reprocessed the 5' RACE reads via MiXCR and lists one record per CDR3 protein. The data show roughly 1,100,000 distinct CDR3 sequences, with approximately 26% seen just once and around 0.7% held by the top ten. The individuals who served as donors were healthy Caucasians living in Russia, aged roughly 6 to 100. These data also featured in a second study, about T cells of mothers and their children. According to that study: Mothers and children who were related shared slightly more overlap than unrelated pairs, but not significantly more.

The receptor was derived from a girl aged 2 to 10 in good health. The specimen sequenced was blood.

CDR3 sequence (DNA): TGTGCCAGCAGCTCGGAGAGGGACCAGCCCCAGCATTTT. Its translation: CASSSERDQPQHF. The chain links TRBV13 to TRBJ1-5; a possible D gene is TRBD1 (5 bases). The CDR3 is 13 amino acids. Trimming left V 4 bases short and J 7 bases short, with 11 bases between. CDR1 and CDR2 (germline): PRHDT, FYEKMQ (reference sequence). The full variable domain, its missing parts supplied by reference TRBV13 and TRBJ1-5, is AAGVIQSPRHLIKEKRETATLKCYPIPRHDTVYWYQQGPGQDPQFLISFYEKMQSDKGSIPDRFSAQQFSDYHSELNMSSLELGDSALYFCASSSERDQPQHFGDGTRLSIL.